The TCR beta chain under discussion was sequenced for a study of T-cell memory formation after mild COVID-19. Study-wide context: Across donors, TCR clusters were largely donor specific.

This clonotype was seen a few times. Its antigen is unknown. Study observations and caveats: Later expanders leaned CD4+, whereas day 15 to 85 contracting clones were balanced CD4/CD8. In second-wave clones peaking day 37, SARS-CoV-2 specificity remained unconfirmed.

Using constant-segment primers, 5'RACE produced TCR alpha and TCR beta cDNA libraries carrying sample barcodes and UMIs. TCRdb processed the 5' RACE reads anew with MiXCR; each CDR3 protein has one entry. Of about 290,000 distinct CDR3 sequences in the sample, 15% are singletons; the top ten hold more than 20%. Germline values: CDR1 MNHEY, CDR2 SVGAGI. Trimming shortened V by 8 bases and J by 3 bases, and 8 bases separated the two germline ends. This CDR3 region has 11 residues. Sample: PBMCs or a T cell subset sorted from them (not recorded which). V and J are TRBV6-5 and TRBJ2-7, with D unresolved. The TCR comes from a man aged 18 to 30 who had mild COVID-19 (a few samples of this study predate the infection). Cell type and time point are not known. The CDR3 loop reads CASFRVYEQYV. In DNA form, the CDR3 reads TGTGCCAGCTTTAGAGTCTACGAGCAGTACGTC.